This TCR beta chain was documented in a study of T cell changes during pregnancy in multiple sclerosis. The germline CDR1 and CDR2 sequences are SGDLS and YYNGEE. J lost 3 bases, V lost 3 bases, and 8 bases had no gene match. CDR3 length equals 16 residues. Profiling relied on immunoSEQ multiplex PCR, and the TCRdb table lists in-frame clones only, not all of them. Found here are 70,000 to 80,000 clones, roughly 89% of them singletons; the top ten hold roughly 3.3%. The chain recombines TRBV9 with TRBJ2-2; 7 nucleotides agree with TRBD1. Sequenced material: peripheral blood, taken after pregnancy. This clonotype originated in a female donor in good health, enrolled as a control in a pregnancy study. The CDR3 protein is CASSAMTGTDTGELFF. The CDR3, as DNA: TGTGCCAGCAGCGCTATGACAGGGACGGACACCGGGGAGCTGTTTTTT.